Only a few counts were recorded for the clone carrying this TCR beta chain. Repertoires were generated with immunoSEQ multiplex PCR, while TCRdb's copy carries only in-frame clones and drops some. The sample contains about 97,000 clones, around 96% of which appear only once. The data were obtained in a study of technical replicates of blood from a few donors. This clonotype originated in a human donor in good health. The sequenced sample was T cells isolated from PBMCs.

The CDR3 loop reads CAWSVLGTGNTIYF. The CDR3 bases are TGTGCCTGGAGTGTACTAGGTACTGGAAACACCATATATTTT. This chain links TRBV30 with TRBJ1-3; D ambiguous. Trimming took off 0 bases at V and 2 bases at J, with 8 bases between the two ends. Germline values: CDR1 GTSNPN, CDR2 SVGIG (reference sequence). There are 14 residues in the CDR3.